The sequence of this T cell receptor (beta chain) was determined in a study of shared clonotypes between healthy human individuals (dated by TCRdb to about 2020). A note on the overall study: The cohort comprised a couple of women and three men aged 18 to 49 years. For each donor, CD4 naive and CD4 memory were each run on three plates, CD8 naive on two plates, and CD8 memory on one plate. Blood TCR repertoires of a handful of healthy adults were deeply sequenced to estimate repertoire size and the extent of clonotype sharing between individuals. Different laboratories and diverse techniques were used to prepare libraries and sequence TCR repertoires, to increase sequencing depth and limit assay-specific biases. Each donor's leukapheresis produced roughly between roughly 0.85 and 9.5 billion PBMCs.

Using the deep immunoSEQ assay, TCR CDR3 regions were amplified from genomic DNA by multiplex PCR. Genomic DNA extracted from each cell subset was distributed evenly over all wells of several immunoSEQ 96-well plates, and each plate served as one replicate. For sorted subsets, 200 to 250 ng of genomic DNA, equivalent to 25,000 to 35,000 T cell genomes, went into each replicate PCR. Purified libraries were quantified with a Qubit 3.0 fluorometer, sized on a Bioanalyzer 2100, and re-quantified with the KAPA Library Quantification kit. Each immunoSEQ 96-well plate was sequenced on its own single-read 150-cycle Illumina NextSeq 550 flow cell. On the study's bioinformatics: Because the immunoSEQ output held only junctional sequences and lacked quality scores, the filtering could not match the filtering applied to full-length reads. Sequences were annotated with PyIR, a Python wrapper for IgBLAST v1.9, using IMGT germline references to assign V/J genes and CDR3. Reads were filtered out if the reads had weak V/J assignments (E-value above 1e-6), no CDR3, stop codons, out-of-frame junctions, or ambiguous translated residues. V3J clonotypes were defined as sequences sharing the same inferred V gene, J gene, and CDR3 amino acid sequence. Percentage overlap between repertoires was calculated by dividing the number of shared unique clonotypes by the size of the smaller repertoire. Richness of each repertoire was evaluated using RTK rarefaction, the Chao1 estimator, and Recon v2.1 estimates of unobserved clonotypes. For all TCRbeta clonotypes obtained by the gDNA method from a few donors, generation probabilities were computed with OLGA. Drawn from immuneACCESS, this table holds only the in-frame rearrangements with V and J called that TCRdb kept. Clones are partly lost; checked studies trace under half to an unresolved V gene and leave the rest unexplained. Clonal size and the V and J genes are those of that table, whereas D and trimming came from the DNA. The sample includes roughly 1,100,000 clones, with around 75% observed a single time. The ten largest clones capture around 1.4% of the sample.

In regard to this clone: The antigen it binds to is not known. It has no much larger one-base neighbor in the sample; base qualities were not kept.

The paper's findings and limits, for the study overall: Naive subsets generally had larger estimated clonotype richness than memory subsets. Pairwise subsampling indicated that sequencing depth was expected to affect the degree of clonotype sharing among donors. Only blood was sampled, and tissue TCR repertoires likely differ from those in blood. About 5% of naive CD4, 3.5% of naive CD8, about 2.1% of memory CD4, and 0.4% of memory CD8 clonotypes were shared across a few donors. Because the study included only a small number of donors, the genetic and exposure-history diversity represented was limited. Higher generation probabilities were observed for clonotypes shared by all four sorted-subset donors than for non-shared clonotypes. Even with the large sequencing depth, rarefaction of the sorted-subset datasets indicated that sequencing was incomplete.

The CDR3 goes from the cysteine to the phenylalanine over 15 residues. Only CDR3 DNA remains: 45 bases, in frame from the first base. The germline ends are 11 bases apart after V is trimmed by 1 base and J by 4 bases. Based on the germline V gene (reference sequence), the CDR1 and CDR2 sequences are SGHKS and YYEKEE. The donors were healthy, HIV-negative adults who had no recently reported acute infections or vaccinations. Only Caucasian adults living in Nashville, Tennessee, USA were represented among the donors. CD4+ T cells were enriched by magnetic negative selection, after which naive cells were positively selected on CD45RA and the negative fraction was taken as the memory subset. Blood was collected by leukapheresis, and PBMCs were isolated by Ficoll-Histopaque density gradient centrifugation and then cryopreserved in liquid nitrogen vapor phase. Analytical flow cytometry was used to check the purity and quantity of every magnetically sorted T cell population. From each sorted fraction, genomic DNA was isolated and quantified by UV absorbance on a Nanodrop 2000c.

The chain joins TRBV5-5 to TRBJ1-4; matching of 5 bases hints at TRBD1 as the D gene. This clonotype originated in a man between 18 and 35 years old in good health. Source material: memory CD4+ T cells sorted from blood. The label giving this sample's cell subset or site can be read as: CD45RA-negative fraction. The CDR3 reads CASSLIQADNEKLFF. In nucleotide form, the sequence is TGTGCCAGCAGCTTGATACAGGCGGATAATGAAAAACTGTTTTTT. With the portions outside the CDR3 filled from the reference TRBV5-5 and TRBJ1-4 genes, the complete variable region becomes DAGVTQSPTHLIKTRGQQVTLRCSPISGHKSVSWYQQVLGQGPQFIFQYYEKEERGRGNFPDRFSARQFPNYSSELNVNALLLGDSALYLCASSLIQADNEKLFFGSGTQLSVL.